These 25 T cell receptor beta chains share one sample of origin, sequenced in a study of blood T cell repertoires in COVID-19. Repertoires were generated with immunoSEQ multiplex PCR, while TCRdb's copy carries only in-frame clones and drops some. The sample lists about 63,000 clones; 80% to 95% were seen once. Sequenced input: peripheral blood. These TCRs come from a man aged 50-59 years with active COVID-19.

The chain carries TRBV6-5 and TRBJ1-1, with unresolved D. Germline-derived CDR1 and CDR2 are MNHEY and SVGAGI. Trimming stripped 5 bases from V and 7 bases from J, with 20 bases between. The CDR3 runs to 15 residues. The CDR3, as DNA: TGTGCCAGCAGTCCCTGGACTGGGAGCGTTAGTGAAGCTTTCTTT. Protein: CASSPWTGSVSEAFF.

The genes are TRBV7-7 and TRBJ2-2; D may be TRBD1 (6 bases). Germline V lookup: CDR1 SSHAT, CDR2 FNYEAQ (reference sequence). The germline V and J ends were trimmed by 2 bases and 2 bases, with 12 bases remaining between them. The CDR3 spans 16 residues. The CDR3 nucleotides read TGTGCCAGCAGCTTATTACAGGGAGCCAACACCGGGGAGCTGTTTTTT. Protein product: CASSLLQGANTGELFF.

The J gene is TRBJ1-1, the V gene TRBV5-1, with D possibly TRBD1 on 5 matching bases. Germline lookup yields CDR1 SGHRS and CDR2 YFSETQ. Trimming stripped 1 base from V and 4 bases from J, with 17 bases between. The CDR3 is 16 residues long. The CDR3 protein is CASSLFSRTGSTEAFF. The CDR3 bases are TGCGCCAGCAGCTTGTTCAGCCGTACAGGAAGCACTGAAGCTTTCTTT.

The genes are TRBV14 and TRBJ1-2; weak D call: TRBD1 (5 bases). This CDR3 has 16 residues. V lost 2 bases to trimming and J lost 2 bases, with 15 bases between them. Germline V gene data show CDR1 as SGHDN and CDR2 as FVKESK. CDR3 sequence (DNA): TGTGCCAGCAGCCAAACTCACGCGGGGGGGAACTATGGCTACACCTTC. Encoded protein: CASSQTHAGGNYGYTF. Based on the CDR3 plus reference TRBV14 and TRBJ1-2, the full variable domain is EAGVTQFPSHSVIEKGQTVTLRCDPISGHDNLYWYRRVMGKEIKFLLHFVKESKQDESGMPNNRFLAERTGGTYSTLKVQPAELEDSGVYFCASSQTHAGGNYGYTFGSGTRLTVV.

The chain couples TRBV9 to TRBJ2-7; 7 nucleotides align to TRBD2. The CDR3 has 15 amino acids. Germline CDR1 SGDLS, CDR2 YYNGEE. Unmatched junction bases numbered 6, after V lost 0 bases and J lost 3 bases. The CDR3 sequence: CASSVGGTGGYEQYF. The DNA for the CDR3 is TGTGCCAGCAGCGTAGGAGGGACGGGGGGCTACGAGCAGTACTTC.

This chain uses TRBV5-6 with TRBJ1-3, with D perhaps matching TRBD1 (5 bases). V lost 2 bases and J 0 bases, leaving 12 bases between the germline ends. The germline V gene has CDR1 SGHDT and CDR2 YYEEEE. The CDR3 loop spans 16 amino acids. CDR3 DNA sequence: TGTGCCAGCAGCTTTTATCGGGGGAGCTCTGGAAACACCATATATTTT. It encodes CASSFYRGSSGNTIYF.

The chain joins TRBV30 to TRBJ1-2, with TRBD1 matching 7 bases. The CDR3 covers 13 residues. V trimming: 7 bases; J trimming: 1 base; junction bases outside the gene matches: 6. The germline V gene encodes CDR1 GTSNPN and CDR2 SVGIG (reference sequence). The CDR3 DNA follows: TGTGCCTCGCAGGGGGGCTTTAACTATGGCTACACCTTC. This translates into CASQGGFNYGYTF. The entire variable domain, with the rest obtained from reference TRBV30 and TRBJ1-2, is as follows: SQTIHQWPATLVQPVGSPLSLECTVEGTSNPNLYWYRQAAGRGLQLLFYSVGIGQISSEVPQNLSASRPQDRQFILSSKKLLLSDSGFYLCASQGGFNYGYTFGSGTRLTVV.

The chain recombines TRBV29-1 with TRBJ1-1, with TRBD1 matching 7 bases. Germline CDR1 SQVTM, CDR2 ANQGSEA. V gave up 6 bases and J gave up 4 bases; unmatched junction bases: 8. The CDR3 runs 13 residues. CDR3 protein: CSVNGQAGTEAFF. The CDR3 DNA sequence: TGCAGCGTAAACGGACAGGCTGGCACTGAAGCTTTCTTT.

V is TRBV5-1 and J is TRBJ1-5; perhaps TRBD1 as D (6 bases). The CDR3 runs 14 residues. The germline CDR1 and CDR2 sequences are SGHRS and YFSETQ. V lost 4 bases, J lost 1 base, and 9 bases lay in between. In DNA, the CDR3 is TGCGCCAGCAGCCCGGGACACAGCAATCAGCCCCAGCATTTT. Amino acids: CASSPGHSNQPQHF.

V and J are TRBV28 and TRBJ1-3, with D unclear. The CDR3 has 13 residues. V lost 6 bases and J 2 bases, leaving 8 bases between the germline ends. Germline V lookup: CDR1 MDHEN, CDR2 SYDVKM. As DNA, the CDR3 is TGTGCCAGCAGCTCTCTTCCTGGAAACACCATATATTTT. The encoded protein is CASSSLPGNTIYF. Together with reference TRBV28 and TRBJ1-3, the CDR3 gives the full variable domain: DVKVTQSSRYLVKRTGEKVFLECVQDMDHENMFWYRQDPGLGLRLIYFSYDVKMKEKGDIPEGYSVSREKKERFSLILESASTNQTSMYLCASSSLPGNTIYFGEGSWLTVV.

This CDR3 is CATSSGELGARGYGYTF. The CDR3 DNA reads TGTGCCACCAGCAGCGGCGAGTTGGGGGCGCGTGGGTATGGCTACACCTTC. The genes are TRBV15 and TRBJ1-2; D possibly corresponds to TRBD1 (6 bases). Looked up from germline, CDR1 is LNHNV and CDR2 is YYDKDF (reference sequence). The CDR3 consists of 17 residues. Trimming took off 3 bases at V and 5 bases at J, with 22 bases between the two ends.

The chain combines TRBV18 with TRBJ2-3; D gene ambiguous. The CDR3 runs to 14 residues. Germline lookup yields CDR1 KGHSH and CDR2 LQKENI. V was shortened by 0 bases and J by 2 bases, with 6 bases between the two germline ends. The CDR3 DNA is TGTGCCAGCTCACCACCGGGCTACACAGATACGCAGTATTTT. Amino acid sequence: CASSPPGYTDTQYF.

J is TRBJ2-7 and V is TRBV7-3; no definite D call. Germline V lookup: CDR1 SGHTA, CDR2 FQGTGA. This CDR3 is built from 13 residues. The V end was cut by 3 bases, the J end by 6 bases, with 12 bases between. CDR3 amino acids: CASSLLVSSEQYF. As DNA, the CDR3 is TGTGCCAGCAGCTTGCTAGTCTCAAGCGAGCAGTACTTC.

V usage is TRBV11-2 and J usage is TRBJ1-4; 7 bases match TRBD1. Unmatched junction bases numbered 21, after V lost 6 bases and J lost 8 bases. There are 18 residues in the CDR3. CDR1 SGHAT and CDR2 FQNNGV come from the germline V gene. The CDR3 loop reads CASSSILGQKRVGEKLFF. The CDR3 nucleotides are TGTGCCAGCAGTTCAATCCTGGGACAGAAAAGGGTGGGGGAAAAACTGTTTTTT.

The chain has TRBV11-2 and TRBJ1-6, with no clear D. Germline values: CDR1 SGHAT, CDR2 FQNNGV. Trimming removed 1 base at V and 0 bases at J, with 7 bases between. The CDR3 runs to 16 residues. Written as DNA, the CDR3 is TGTGCCAGCAGCTTAGGAGGGAGCTCCTATAATTCACCCCTCCACTTT. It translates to CASSLGGSSYNSPLHF.

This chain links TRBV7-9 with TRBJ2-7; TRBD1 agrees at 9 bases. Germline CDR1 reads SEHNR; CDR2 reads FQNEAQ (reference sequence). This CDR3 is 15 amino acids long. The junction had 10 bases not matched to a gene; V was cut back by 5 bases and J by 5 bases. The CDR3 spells CASSPLGQGNHEQYF. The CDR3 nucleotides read TGTGCCAGCAGCCCCCTGGGACAGGGAAATCACGAGCAGTACTTC.

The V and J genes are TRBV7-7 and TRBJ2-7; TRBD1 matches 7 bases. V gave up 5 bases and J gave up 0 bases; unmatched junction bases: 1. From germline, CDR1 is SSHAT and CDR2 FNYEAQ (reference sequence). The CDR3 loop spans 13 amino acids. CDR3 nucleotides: TGTGCCAGCAGCAGGGACAGCTCCTACGAGCAGTACTTC. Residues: CASSRDSSYEQYF.

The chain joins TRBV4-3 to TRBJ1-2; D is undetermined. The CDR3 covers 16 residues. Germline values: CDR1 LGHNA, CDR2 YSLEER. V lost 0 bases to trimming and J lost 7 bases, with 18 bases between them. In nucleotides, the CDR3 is TGCGCCAGCAGCCAAGAACTCCCGGGAACCACGAGTGGCTACACCTTC. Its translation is CASSQELPGTTSGYTF.

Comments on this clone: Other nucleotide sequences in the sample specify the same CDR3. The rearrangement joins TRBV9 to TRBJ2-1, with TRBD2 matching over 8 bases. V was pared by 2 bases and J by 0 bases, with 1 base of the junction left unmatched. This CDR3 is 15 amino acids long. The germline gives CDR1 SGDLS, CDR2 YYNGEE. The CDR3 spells CASSVSGSSYNEQFF. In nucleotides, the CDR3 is TGTGCCAGCAGCGTCAGCGGGAGCTCCTACAATGAGCAGTTCTTC.

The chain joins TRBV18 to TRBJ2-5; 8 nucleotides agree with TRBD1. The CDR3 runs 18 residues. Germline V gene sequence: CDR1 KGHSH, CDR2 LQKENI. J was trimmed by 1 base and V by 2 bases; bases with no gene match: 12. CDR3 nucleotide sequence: TGTGCCAGCTCACCATCAGGGGGCGGAAGTCGGCTCCAAGAGACCCAGTACTTC. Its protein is CASSPSGGGSRLQETQYF. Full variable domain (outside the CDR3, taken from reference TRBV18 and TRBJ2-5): NAGVMQNPRHLVRRRGQEARLRCSPMKGHSHVYWYRQLPEEGLKFMVYLQKENIIDESGMPKERFSAEFPKEGPSILRIQQVVRGDSAAYFCASSPSGGGSRLQETQYFGPGTRLLVL.

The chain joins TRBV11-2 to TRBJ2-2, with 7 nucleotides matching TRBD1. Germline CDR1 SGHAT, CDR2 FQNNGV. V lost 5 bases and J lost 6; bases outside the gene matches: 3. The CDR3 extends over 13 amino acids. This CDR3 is CASSPTGSGELFF. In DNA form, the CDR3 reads TGTGCCAGCAGCCCGACAGGGTCCGGGGAGCTGTTTTTT.

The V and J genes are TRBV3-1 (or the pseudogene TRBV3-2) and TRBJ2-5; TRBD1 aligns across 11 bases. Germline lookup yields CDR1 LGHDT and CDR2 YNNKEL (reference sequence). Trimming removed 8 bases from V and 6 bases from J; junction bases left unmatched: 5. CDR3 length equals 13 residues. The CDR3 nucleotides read TGTGCCAGCGGGACAGGGGGAGTACAGACCCAGTACTTC. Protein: CASGTGGVQTQYF.

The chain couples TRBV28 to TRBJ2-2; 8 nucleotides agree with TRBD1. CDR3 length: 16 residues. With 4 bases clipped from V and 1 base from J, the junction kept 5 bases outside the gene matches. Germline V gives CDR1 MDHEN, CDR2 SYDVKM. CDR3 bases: TGTGCCAGCAGTTCCCCCGGGACAGGGAACACCGGGGAGCTGTTTTTT. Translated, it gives CASSSPGTGNTGELFF.

CDR3 sequence (DNA): TGTGCCAGCAGCTTGCCCGGACAGGGGGTCTACTACGAGCAGTACTTC. This codes for CASSLPGQGVYYEQYF. The chain links TRBV7-2 to TRBJ2-7; TRBD1 matches 10 bases. This CDR3 spans 16 amino acids. CDR1 and CDR2 (germline): SGHTA, FQGNSA. With 3 bases clipped from V and 3 bases from J, the junction kept 8 bases outside the gene matches.

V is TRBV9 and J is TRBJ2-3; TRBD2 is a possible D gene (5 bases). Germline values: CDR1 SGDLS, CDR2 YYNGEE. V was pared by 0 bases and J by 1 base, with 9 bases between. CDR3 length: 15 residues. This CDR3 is CASSVVASGTDTQYF. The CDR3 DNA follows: TGTGCCAGCAGCGTAGTAGCGAGCGGCACAGATACGCAGTATTTT. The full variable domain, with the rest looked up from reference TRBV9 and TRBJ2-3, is DSGVTQTPKHLITATGQRVTLRCSPRSGDLSVYWYQQSLDQGLQFLIQYYNGEERAKGNILERFSAQQFPDLHSELNLSSLELGDSALYFCASSVVASGTDTQYFGPGTRLTVL.